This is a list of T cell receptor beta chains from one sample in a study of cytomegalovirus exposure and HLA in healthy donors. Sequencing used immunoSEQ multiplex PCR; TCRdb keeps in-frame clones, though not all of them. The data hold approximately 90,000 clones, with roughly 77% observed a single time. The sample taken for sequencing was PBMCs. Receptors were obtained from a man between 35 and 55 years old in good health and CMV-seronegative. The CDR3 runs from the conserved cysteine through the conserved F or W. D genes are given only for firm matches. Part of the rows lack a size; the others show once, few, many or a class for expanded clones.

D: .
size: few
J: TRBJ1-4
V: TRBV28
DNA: TGTGCCAGCGGGCTTTTGAAGCCCGGAGGGGTGTTTTTT
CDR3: CASGLLKPGGVFF

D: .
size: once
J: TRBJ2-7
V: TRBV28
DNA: TGTGCCAGCAGTTCAAACATCCGACAGTGGTACTTC
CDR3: CASSSNIRQWYF

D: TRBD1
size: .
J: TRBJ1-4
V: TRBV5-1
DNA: TGCGCCAGCAGCCTGGGACAGATAAATGAAAAACTGTTTTTT
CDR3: CASSLGQINEKLFF

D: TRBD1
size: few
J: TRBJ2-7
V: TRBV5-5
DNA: TGTGCCAGCCGCGCGAGGATAGCAGGGGGCAACGAGCAGTACTTC
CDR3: CASRARIAGGNEQYF

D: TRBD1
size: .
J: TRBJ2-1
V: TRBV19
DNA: TGTGCCAGTAGGGACAGGGACTCCTACAATGAGCAGTTCTTC
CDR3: CASRDRDSYNEQFF

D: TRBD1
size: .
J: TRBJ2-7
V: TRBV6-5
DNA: TGTGCCAGCAGTCGCCGTCCGGGACAGGTCTACGAGCAGTACTTC
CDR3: CASSRRPGQVYEQYF

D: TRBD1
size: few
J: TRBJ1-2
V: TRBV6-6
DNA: TGTGCCAGCAGTTACTCTCCAGGGGGTAACTATGGCTACACCTTC
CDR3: CASSYSPGGNYGYTF

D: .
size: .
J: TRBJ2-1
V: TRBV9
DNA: TGTGCCAGCAGCGCTAGGGGGGGCTATGTCAATGAGCAGTTCTTC
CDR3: CASSARGGYVNEQFF

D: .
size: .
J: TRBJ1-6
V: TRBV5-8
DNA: TGTGCCAGCACCTCTGAGACAGACAGCTCCTATAATTCACCCCTCCACTTT
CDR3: CASTSETDSSYNSPLHF

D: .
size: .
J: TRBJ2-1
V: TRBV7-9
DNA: TGTGCCAGCAGCTTATTATGGCAGATCGATAAGAATGAGCAGTTCTTC
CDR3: CASSLLWQIDKNEQFF

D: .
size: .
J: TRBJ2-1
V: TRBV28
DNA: TGTGCCAGCAGCCCAGTTTCCCAGCGGGCTGGGCAGTTCTTC
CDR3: CASSPVSQRAGQFF

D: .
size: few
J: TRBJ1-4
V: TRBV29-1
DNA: TGCAGCGTTGAAGGGCTACAGGATGAAAAACTGTTTTTT
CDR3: CSVEGLQDEKLFF

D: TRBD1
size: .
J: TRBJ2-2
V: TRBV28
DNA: TGTGCCAGCAGTTTATTGGGACAGGGGCCCGGGGAGCTGTTTTTT
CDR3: CASSLLGQGPGELFF

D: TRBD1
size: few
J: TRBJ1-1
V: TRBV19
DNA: TGTGCCAGTAGTATTTCCGGGACAGGGGGTACTGAAGCTTTCTTT
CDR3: CASSISGTGGTEAFF

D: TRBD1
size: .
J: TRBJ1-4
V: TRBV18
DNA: TGTGCCAGCTCCGCCGGGACAGCCAATGAAAAACTGTTTTTT
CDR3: CASSAGTANEKLFF

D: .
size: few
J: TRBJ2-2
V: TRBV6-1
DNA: TGTGCCAGCAGTGCCGCAGGGACCGGGGAGCTGTTTTTT
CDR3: CASSAAGTGELFF

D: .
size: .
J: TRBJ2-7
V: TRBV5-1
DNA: TGCGCCAGCAGCTTGGCAACGACAGGGAGGACCTCCTACGAGCAGTACTTC
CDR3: CASSLATTGRTSYEQYF

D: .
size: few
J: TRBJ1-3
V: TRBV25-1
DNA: TGTGCCAGCAGTGACACTGAGGCTGGAAACACCATATATTTT
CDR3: CASSDTEAGNTIYF

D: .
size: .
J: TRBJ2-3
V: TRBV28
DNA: TGTGCCAGCAGTTTATTTCGTTCAGATACGCAGTATTTT
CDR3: CASSLFRSDTQYF

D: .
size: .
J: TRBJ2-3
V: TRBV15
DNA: TGTGCCACCAGCAGAAGCGGGTCTACAGATACGCAGTATTTT
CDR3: CATSRSGSTDTQYF